Listed below are T cell receptor beta chains from one sample, sequenced in a study of control samples from healthy donors and cancer patients. Repertoires were generated with immunoSEQ multiplex PCR, while TCRdb's copy carries only in-frame clones and drops some. This table has around 230,000 clones, around 94% appearing once. The specimen was blood. These receptors all come from a middle-aged man in good health. Both conserved end residues are part of each CDR3. A D gene is named only where the DNA matches it firmly. Size is omitted from some rows. Given values are once, few, many or a class for expanded clones.

D gene	CDR3 length	V gene	J gene	clone size	CDR3 protein	CDR3 DNA
-	13	TRBV11-2	TRBJ1-2	-	CASGAEANYGYTF	TGTGCCAGCGGGGCGGAAGCTAACTATGGCTACACCTTC
-	16	TRBV2	TRBJ1-3	-	CASSVRGSNSGNTIYF	TGTGCCAGCAGTGTTAGGGGCTCTAACTCTGGAAACACCATATATTTT
TRBD2	16	TRBV5-1	TRBJ2-3	-	CASSLGWDYFQTGQYF	TGCGCCAGCAGCCTCGGCTGGGACTACTTTCAGACGGGGCAGTATTTT
-	16	TRBV6-5	TRBJ2-1	-	CASSYSPGAVEIEQFF	TGTGCCAGCAGTTACTCGCCGGGCGCGGTCGAAATAGAGCAGTTCTTC
-	14	TRBV6-5	TRBJ1-5	-	CASSSVGGHQPQHF	TGTGCCAGCAGTTCGGTGGGGGGGCATCAGCCCCAGCATTTT
-	15	TRBV18	TRBJ2-2	-	CASSFAGTPTGELFF	TGTGCCAGCTCATTCGCCGGGACACCCACCGGGGAGCTGTTTTTT
-	13	TRBV6-1	TRBJ2-5	-	CASSEWGEETQYF	TGTGCCAGCAGTGAGTGGGGCGAAGAGACCCAGTACTTC
-	13	TRBV12-3/TRBV12-4	TRBJ1-1	-	CASSPTMNTEAFF	TGTGCCAGCAGCCCCACAATGAACACTGAAGCTTTCTTT
-	15	TRBV24-1	TRBJ1-1	-	CATSDSDSLHTEAFF	TGTGCCACCAGTGATTCGGACAGTCTTCACACTGAAGCTTTCTTT
-	13	TRBV3-1/TRBV3-2	TRBJ1-5	-	CASSQGNSQPQHF	TGTGCCAGCAGCCAGGGCAATAGTCAGCCCCAGCATTTT
-	15	TRBV3-1/TRBV3-2	TRBJ1-1	-	CASIGGPGRNTEAFF	TGTGCCAGCATCGGGGGGCCGGGAAGGAACACTGAAGCTTTCTTT
TRBD1	16	TRBV9	TRBJ2-7	-	CASSPRTGHTTYEQYF	TGTGCCAGCAGCCCCCGGACAGGGCATACTACCTACGAGCAGTACTTC
-	14	TRBV5-5	TRBJ1-4	-	CASNPGSSFEKLFF	TGTGCCAGCAACCCAGGGTCTAGCTTTGAAAAACTGTTTTTT
-	11	TRBV7-2	TRBJ1-1	-	CASSFQTEAFF	TGTGCCAGCAGCTTTCAAACTGAAGCTTTCTTT
-	16	TRBV9	TRBJ1-6	-	CASSGPLGAGNSPLHF	TGTGCCAGCAGCGGGCCCCTAGGTGCGGGTAATTCACCCCTCCACTTT
TRBD1	14	TRBV7-9	TRBJ2-5	-	CASRQRGPQETQYF	TGTGCCAGCAGGCAAAGGGGGCCTCAAGAGACCCAGTACTTC
-	18	TRBV3-1/TRBV3-2	TRBJ2-2	-	CASSQRTARGLHTGELFF	TGTGCCAGCAGCCAGCGAACCGCTAGGGGTCTTCACACCGGGGAGCTGTTTTTT
TRBD2	15	TRBV2	TRBJ2-1	-	CASSFGLVKGNEQFF	TGTGCCAGCAGCTTCGGACTAGTCAAGGGCAATGAGCAGTTCTTC
-	16	TRBV24-1	TRBJ2-5	-	CATSGSASEGRETQYF	TGTGCCACCAGTGGTTCGGCATCTGAGGGGAGGGAGACCCAGTACTTC
TRBD1	15	TRBV5-5	TRBJ2-2	-	CASSFGDRASGELFF	TGTGCCAGCAGCTTCGGAGACAGGGCATCCGGGGAGCTGTTTTTT
-	17	TRBV3-1/TRBV3-2	TRBJ1-5	once	CASSQDFVGYSNQPQHF	TGTGCCAGCAGCCAAGATTTTGTGGGTTATAGCAATCAGCCCCAGCATTTT
-	14	TRBV5-1	TRBJ1-3	-	CASSEGPSGNTIYF	TGCGCCAGCAGCGAGGGACCCTCTGGAAACACCATATATTTT
-	12	TRBV19	TRBJ2-5	-	CATRSNGETQYF	TGTGCCACCAGATCGAACGGGGAGACCCAGTACTTC
-	14	TRBV5-1	TRBJ2-7	-	CASSLAGLDYEQYF	TGCGCCAGCAGCTTGGCCGGACTGGACTACGAGCAGTACTTC
-	13	TRBV6-4	TRBJ1-2	-	CASSLGLGDGYTF	TGTGCCAGCAGTTTGGGCTTAGGGGATGGCTACACCTTC
-	14	TRBV7-9	TRBJ1-3	-	CASSLGSSGNTIYF	TGTGCCAGCAGCTTGGGGAGCTCTGGAAACACCATATATTTT
TRBD1	14	TRBV6-5	TRBJ2-3	once	CASSLGQGTDTQYF	TGTGCCAGCAGTTTGGGACAGGGGACAGATACGCAGTATTTT
-	16	TRBV28	TRBJ1-1	-	CASSSFSTGKNTEAFF	TGTGCCAGCAGTTCCTTCTCAACAGGGAAGAACACTGAAGCTTTCTTT
-	16	TRBV5-1	TRBJ1-1	once	CASSPQTGDSNTEAFF	TGCGCCAGCAGCCCCCAGACAGGAGATTCGAACACTGAAGCTTTCTTT
-	14	TRBV7-2	TRBJ1-5	-	CASSLGSVNQPQHF	TGTGCCAGCAGCTTAGGGTCGGTAAATCAGCCCCAGCATTTT
-	16	TRBV21-1	TRBJ2-5	-	CASLIRDTLPTETQYF	TGTGCCAGCCTCATCCGGGACACCCTCCCAACGGAGACCCAGTACTTC
-	15	TRBV10-3	TRBJ1-4	-	CAISRGAGANEKLFF	TGTGCCATCTCAAGAGGGGCAGGGGCTAATGAAAAACTGTTTTTT
-	12	TRBV19	TRBJ1-3	-	CASSGSRNTIYF	TGTGCCAGTAGTGGTTCAAGAAACACCATATATTTT
-	15	TRBV28	TRBJ1-5	few	CASSTNGPSNQPQHF	TGTGCCAGCAGCACTAACGGACCTAGCAATCAGCCCCAGCATTTT
TRBD1	17	TRBV19	TRBJ1-5	-	CASSIKQGAEGNQPQHF	TGTGCCAGTAGTATTAAACAGGGGGCCGAAGGCAATCAGCCCCAGCATTTT
-	16	TRBV18	TRBJ1-1	-	CASSPLGGHLNTEAFF	TGTGCCAGCTCACCTCTCGGGGGGCACCTTAACACTGAAGCTTTCTTT
-	14	TRBV18	TRBJ1-2	-	CASSPALVGYGYTF	TGTGCCAGCTCACCAGCTCTAGTGGGCTATGGCTACACCTTC
-	14	TRBV5-6	TRBJ1-5	-	CASSKGRNNQPQHF	TGTGCCAGCAGCAAAGGACGGAACAATCAGCCCCAGCATTTT
-	15	TRBV21-1	TRBJ2-7	-	CASRKAPGTTYEQYF	TGTGCCAGCAGAAAAGCGCCCGGTACTACCTACGAGCAGTACTTC
TRBD2	15	TRBV7-9	TRBJ2-3	-	CASGLTSGGSDTQYF	TGTGCCAGCGGCCTGACTAGCGGGGGGTCAGATACGCAGTATTTT
-	13	TRBV11-2	TRBJ2-1	-	CASSSRDYNEQFF	TGTGCCAGCAGCTCCCGAGATTACAATGAGCAGTTCTTC
-	15	TRBV9	TRBJ2-3	-	CASSRRTQGTDTQYF	TGTGCCAGCAGCAGGCGGACGCAGGGGACAGATACGCAGTATTTT
-	10	TRBV28	TRBJ1-1	-	CASSRLEAFF	TGTGCCAGCAGCCGTCTTGAAGCTTTCTTT
TRBD1	14	TRBV2	TRBJ2-2	-	CASSWDRNTGELFF	TGTGCCAGCAGTTGGGACAGGAACACCGGGGAGCTGTTTTTT
-	14	TRBV27	TRBJ1-2	few	CASSLRAGIYGYTF	TGTGCCAGCAGTTTACGTGCGGGAATCTATGGCTACACCTTC
-	13	TRBV3-1/TRBV3-2	TRBJ1-1	few	CASSQDLYGKAFF	TGTGCCAGCAGCCAAGATTTATACGGGAAAGCTTTCTTT
TRBD2	16	TRBV6-2/TRBV6-3	TRBJ2-5	-	CASSSQWRGGLETQYF	TGTGCCAGCAGTAGCCAGTGGCGGGGGGGCCTGGAGACCCAGTACTTC
-	14	TRBV19	TRBJ1-3	-	CASSTQGTGNTIYF	TGTGCCAGTAGTACCCAGGGGACGGGAAACACCATATATTTT
TRBD1	12	TRBV6-5	TRBJ2-4	-	CASRGQGGIQYF	TGTGCCAGCAGGGGACAGGGGGGGATTCAGTACTTC
TRBD2	16	TRBV6-6	TRBJ2-2	-	CASSDLAGGYTGELFF	TGTGCCAGCAGCGACCTAGCGGGGGGGTACACTGGGGAGCTGTTTTTT
-	14	TRBV19	TRBJ2-2	once	CASSFSRGGGELFF	TGTGCCAGTAGTTTCTCCAGGGGAGGCGGGGAGCTGTTTTTT
TRBD2	15	TRBV3-1/TRBV3-2	TRBJ2-1	-	CASSSAWGGSNEQFF	TGTGCCAGCAGCTCTGCATGGGGGGGGTCCAATGAGCAGTTCTTC
-	16	TRBV11-1	TRBJ1-1	once	CASSLGRSLMNTEAFF	TGTGCCAGCAGCTTAGGTCGGTCCTTAATGAACACTGAAGCTTTCTTT
TRBD2	16	TRBV2	TRBJ2-3	-	CASRPTGTSPPDTQYF	TGTGCCAGCAGACCCACCGGGACTAGCCCCCCAGATACGCAGTATTTT
-	16	TRBV7-6	TRBJ2-1	-	CASSSRGVAEYNEQFF	TGTGCCAGCAGCTCCAGAGGGGTAGCGGAATACAATGAGCAGTTCTTC
-	13	TRBV7-2	TRBJ1-1	-	CASSGRQQLEAFF	TGTGCCAGCAGCGGGAGACAGCAGCTTGAAGCTTTCTTT